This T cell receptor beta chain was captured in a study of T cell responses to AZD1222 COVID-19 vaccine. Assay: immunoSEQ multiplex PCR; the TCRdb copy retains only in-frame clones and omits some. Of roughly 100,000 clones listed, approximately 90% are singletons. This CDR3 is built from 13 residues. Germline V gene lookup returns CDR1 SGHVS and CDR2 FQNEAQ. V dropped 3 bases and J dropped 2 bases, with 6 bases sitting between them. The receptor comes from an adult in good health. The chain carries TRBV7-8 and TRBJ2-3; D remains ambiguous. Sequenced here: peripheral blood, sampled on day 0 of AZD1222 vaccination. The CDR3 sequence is CASSFADTDTQYF. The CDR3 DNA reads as TGTGCCAGCAGCTTTGCGGACACAGATACGCAGTATTTT.